This T cell receptor beta chain originates from a study of regulatory T cells in long-lasting Graves disease. Time point of the sample: newly diagnosed GD, antithyroid drugs for less than 3 months. PBMCs were the source of the RNA used for TCR sequencing. Study-level results: Persistent patients had more shared public clonotypes (fewer than 3,000) than new patients (roughly 970).

Losses at the gene ends were 4 bases for V and 5 bases for J; bases not matched to a gene: 4. The CDR3 totals 16 residues. The germline gives CDR1 SNHLY, CDR2 FYNNEI. Construction of the TCR beta libraries employed iRepertoire HTBI primers in conjunction with Arm-PCR of CDR3 regions. TCRdb ran MiXCR on the multiplex PCR reads and lists one entry per CDR3 protein. The data hold more than 450,000 distinct CDR3 sequences, with around 12% observed a single time. This clonotype was seen ten or more times. Its antigen is undetermined. The data were also submitted as part of a second study, on T cells in Graves' hyperthyroidism and ophthalmopathy.

Sequences were derived from peripheral blood mononuclear cells (PBMCs), sampled at new diagnosis, from a patient treated with antithyroid drugs. V is TRBV2 and J is TRBJ2-5; 16 nucleotides align to TRBD2. This sequence originates from a woman aged 30 to 39 with Graves disease. CDR3 bases: TGTGCCAGCAGTGCGGGACTAGCGGGAGGGCCGGAGACCCAGTACTTC. It translates to CASSAGLAGGPETQYF. Looking up the rest from reference TRBV2 and TRBJ2-5 gives the full variable domain: EPEVTQTPSHQVTQMGQEVILRCVPISNHLYFYWYRQILGQKVEFLVSFYNNEISEKSEIFDDQFSVERPDGSNFTLKIRSTKLEDSAMYFCASSAGLAGGPETQYFGPGTRLLVL.